The present entry profiles one T cell receptor beta chain with its context. The data originate from a study of T cell responses to AZD1222 COVID-19 vaccine. The repertoire was sequenced with immunoSEQ multiplex PCR; TCRdb's copy has only in-frame clones and lacks some. The sample lists about 84,000 clones; 80% to 95% were seen once. Second-dose schedules of about 4 or about 12 weeks were combined. There are 12 residues in the CDR3. V was trimmed by 3 bases and J by 5 bases, leaving 7 bases between them. The starting material was peripheral blood, obtained 28 days after the second AZD1222 dose. This rearrangement joins TRBV12-3 or TRBV12-4 to TRBJ1-2, with unresolved D. The clonotype comes from an adult who received the AZD1222 COVID-19 vaccine. DNA for the CDR3: TGTGCCAGCAGTTTTTCCGGTTATGGCTACACCTTC. Translation: CASSFSGYGYTF.